Listed here are 9 T cell receptor beta chains from one sample, sequenced in a study of blood T cell repertoires in COVID-19. This table comes from immunoSEQ multiplex PCR, and its TCRdb copy is limited to in-frame clones, with some not included. The data contain about 270,000 clones, 85% to 90% of them singletons. The sample comprised PBMCs or T cells enriched from blood (not recorded which). All receptors come from a woman aged 18-29 years who had recovered from COVID-19.

The chain links TRBV6-5 to TRBJ1-2; D is ambiguous. CDR1 MNHEY and CDR2 SVGAGI come from the germline V gene. V shed 8 bases and J shed 6 bases, with 13 bases lying between them. The CDR3 runs to 12 residues. CDR3 region: CASEGPPNGYTF. The DNA for the CDR3 is TGTGCCAGCGAGGGTCCACCTAATGGCTACACCTTC.

This clone appeared a single time. This chain connects TRBV18 to TRBJ2-3, with TRBD2 matching over 11 bases. Germline CDR1 reads KGHSH; CDR2 reads LQKENI. The junction had 7 bases not matched to a gene; V was cut back by 5 bases and J by 3 bases. The length of the CDR3 is 16 residues. DNA of the CDR3: TGTGCCAGCTCAACGACTAGCGGGGTTGGGACAGATACGCAGTATTTT. This encodes CASSTTSGVGTDTQYF.

On this clone itself: Sequence at one end of the junction differs from germline and may be a read error. The J gene is TRBJ1-3, the V gene TRBV4-1; D not certain. The CDR3 runs 15 residues. CDR1 is MGHRA and CDR2 is YSYEKL in the germline V gene. In DNA, the CDR3 is TGCGCCAGCAGCCAAGACGGCCAATCTGGAGACACCATATATTTT. Protein sequence: CASSQDGQSGDTIYF.

This clone was picked up one time. The chain combines TRBV14 with TRBJ2-2; no definite D call. Germline lookup yields CDR1 SGHDN and CDR2 FVKESK. V lost 3 bases and J lost 2, with 4 bases in between. The CDR3 is 13 amino acids. The CDR3 coding sequence is TGTGCCAGCAGCCACCTCAACACCGGGGAGCTGTTTTTT. Translated: CASSHLNTGELFF.

The chain combines TRBV7-9 with TRBJ1-2, with 9 bases identical to TRBD1. There are 14 residues in the CDR3. The germline CDR1 and CDR2 sequences are SEHNR and FQNEAQ (reference sequence). Trimming took 4 bases from V and 7 from J; bases not matched to a gene: 7. The CDR3 DNA reads TGTGCCAGCAGCTCTCACAGGGGGCCCGGTGGCTACACCTTC. The encoded protein is CASSSHRGPGGYTF.

The chain joins TRBV2 to TRBJ1-5; D not resolved. Germline V CDR1 and CDR2: SNHLY, FYNNEI. The CDR3 sequence is 13 residues long. V was shortened by 3 bases and J by 6 bases, with 9 bases between the two germline ends. CDR3 region: CASSEMMSQPQHF. CDR3 nucleotides: TGTGCCAGCAGTGAGATGATGAGTCAGCCCCAGCATTTT.

This chain connects TRBV5-1 to TRBJ1-2, with D tentatively TRBD1 (6 bases). The CDR3 totals 14 residues. V was shortened by 0 bases and J by 3 bases, with 9 bases between the two germline ends. In germline, CDR1 is SGHRS, CDR2 YFSETQ. DNA for the CDR3: TGCGCCAGCAGCTTGGTGCCAGGGGACTATGGCTACACCTTC. Its protein is CASSLVPGDYGYTF.

This clone has a handful of counts. The gene calls are TRBV2 and TRBJ1-1; D remains unclear. V gave up 5 bases and J gave up 5 bases, with 18 bases separating them. The CDR3 contains 15 residues. Germline V gives CDR1 SNHLY, CDR2 FYNNEI. The CDR3 DNA follows: TGTGCCAGCAGTTGGTTATGGGGAGATCGGACTGAAGCTTTCTTT. Its protein is CASSWLWGDRTEAFF.

DNA of the CDR3: TGTGCCAGCAGTTTAGGACAGGTCGTGGAGGAAAAACTGTTTTTT. Residues: CASSLGQVVEEKLFF. V gene TRBV28 combines with J gene TRBJ1-4; 7 bases align to TRBD1. Per the germline V gene, CDR1 is MDHEN and CDR2 is SYDVKM. The length of the CDR3 is 15 residues. Trimming cost V 2 bases and J 8 bases; bases outside gene matches: 8.